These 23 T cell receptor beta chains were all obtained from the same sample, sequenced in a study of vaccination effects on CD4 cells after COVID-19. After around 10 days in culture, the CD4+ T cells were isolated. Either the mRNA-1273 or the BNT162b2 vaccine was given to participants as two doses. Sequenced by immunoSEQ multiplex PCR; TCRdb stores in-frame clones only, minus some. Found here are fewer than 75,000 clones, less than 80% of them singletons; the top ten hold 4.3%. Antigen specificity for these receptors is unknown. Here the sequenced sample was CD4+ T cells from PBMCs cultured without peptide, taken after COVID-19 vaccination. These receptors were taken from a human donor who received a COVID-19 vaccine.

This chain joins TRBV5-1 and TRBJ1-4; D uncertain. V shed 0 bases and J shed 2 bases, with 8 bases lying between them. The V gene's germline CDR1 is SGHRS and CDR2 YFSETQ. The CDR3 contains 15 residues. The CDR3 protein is CASSLVPATNEKLFF. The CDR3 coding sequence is TGCGCCAGCAGCTTGGTGCCAGCTACTAATGAAAAACTGTTTTTT.

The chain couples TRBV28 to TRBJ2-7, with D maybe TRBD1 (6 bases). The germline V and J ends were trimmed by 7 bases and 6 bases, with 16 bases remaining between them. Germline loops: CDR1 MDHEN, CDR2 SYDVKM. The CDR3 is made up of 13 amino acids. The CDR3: CASNGGQAFEQYF. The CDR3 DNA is TGTGCCAGCAATGGGGGACAAGCCTTCGAGCAGTACTTC.

CDR3 nucleotide sequence: TGTGCCAGCAGCCAGGGACTAGCGGCGAACACCGGGGAGCTGTTTTTT. Its translation is CASSQGLAANTGELFF. The chain recombines TRBV3-1 (or the pseudogene TRBV3-2) with TRBJ2-2; TRBD2 matches at 11 bases. Germline values: CDR1 LGHDT, CDR2 YNNKEL (reference sequence). V lost 3 bases to trimming and J lost 0 bases; unmatched junction nucleotides: 0. CDR3 length: 16 amino acids.

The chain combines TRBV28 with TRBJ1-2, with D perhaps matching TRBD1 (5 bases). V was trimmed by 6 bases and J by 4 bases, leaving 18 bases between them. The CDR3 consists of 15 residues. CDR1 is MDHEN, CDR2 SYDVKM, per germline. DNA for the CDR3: TGTGCCAGCAGCCCCTGGCCCCTGGGGGGCTATGGCTACACCTTC. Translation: CASSPWPLGGYGYTF.

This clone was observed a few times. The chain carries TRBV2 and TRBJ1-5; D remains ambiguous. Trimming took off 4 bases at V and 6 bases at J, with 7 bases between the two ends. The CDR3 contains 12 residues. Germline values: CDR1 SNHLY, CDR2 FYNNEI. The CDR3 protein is CASSGESQPQHF. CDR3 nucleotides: TGTGCCAGCAGTGGTGAGAGTCAGCCCCAGCATTTT.

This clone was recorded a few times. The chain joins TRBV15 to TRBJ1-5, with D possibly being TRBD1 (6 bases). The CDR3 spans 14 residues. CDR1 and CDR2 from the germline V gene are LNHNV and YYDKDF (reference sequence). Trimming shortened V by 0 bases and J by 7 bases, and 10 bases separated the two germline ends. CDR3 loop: CATSRDRGLQPQHF. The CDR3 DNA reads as TGTGCCACCAGCAGAGACAGGGGATTGCAGCCCCAGCATTTT.

Written as DNA, the CDR3 is TGTGCCAGCAGCTTAGGAGGGACGAGGGGGAGAGGGAGCACAGATACGCAGTATTTT. Protein product: CASSLGGTRGRGSTDTQYF. The chain carries TRBV7-2 and TRBJ2-3; D may be TRBD1 (6 bases). CDR1 SGHTA and CDR2 FQGNSA come from the germline V gene. V was pared by 1 base and J by 0 bases, with 20 bases between. The CDR3 has 19 amino acids. Supplemented by reference TRBV7-2 and TRBJ2-3, the full variable domain reads GAGVSQSPSNKVTEKGKDVELRCDPISGHTALYWYRQSLGQGLEFLIYFQGNSAPDKSGLPSDRFSAERTGGSVSTLTIQRTQQEDSAVYLCASSLGGTRGRGSTDTQYFGPGTRLTVL.

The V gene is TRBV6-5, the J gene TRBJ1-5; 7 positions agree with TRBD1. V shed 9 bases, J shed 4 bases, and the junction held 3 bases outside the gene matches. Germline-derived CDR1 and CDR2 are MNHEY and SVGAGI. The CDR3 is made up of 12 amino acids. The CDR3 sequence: CASGDSNQPQHF. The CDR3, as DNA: TGTGCCAGTGGGGACAGTAATCAGCCCCAGCATTTT.

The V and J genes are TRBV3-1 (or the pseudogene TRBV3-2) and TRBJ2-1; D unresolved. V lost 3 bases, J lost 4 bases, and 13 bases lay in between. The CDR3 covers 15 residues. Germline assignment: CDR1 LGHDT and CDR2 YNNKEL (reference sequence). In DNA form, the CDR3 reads TGTGCCAGCAGCCAGCAGGCACCTGGTTACAATGAGCAGTTCTTC. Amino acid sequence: CASSQQAPGYNEQFF.

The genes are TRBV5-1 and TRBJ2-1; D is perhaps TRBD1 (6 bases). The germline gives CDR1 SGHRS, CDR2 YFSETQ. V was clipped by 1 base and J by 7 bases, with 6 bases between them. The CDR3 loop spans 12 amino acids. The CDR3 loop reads CASSLTGNEQFF. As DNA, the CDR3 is TGCGCCAGCAGCTTGACAGGGAATGAGCAGTTCTTC.

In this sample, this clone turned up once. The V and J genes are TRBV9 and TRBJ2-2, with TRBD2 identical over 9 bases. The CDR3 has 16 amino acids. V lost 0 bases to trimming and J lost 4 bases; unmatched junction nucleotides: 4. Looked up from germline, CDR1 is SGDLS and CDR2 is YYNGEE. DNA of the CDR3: TGTGCCAGCAGCGTAGGAGGCGGGGGGGTCACCGGGGAGCTGTTTTTT. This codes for CASSVGGGGVTGELFF.

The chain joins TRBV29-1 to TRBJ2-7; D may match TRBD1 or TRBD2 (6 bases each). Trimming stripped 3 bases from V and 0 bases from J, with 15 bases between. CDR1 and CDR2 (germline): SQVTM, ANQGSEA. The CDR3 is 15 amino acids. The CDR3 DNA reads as TGCAGCGTTGAGGATCGGGGGCAGCGCTCCTACGAGCAGTACTTC. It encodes CSVEDRGQRSYEQYF.

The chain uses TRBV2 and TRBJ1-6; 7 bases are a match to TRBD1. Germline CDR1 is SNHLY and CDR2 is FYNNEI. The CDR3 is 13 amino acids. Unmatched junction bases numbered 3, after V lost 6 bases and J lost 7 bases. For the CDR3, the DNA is TGTGCCAGCAGAGGGGACAGCAATTCACCCCTCCACTTT. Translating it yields CASRGDSNSPLHF.

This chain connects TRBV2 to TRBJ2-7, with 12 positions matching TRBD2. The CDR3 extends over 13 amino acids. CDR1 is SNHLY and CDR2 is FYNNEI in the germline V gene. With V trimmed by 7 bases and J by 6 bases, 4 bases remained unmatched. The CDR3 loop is CASILAGGLEQYF. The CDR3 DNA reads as TGTGCCAGCATACTAGCGGGGGGCCTCGAGCAGTACTTC. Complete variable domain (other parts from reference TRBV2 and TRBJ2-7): EPEVTQTPSHQVTQMGQEVILRCVPISNHLYFYWYRQILGQKVEFLVSFYNNEISEKSEIFDDQFSVERPDGSNFTLKIRSTKLEDSAMYFCASILAGGLEQYFGPGTRLTVT.

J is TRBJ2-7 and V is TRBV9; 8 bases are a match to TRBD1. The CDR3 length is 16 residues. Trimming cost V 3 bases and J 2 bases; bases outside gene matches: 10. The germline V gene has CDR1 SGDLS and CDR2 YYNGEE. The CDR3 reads CASSEWYWTGPYEQYF. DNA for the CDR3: TGTGCCAGCAGCGAATGGTACTGGACAGGGCCCTACGAGCAGTACTTC.

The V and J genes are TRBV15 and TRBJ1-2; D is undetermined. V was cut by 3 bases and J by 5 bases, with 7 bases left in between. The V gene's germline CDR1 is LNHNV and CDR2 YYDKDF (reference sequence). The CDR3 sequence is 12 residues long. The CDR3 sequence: CATSSVRYGYTF. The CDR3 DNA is TGTGCCACCAGCAGCGTCAGATATGGCTACACCTTC.

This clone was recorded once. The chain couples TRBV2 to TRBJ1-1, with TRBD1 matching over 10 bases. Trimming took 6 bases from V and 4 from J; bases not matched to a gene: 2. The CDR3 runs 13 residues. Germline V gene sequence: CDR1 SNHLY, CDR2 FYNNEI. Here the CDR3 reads CASRGDRGTEAFF. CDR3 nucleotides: TGTGCCAGCAGGGGGGACAGGGGCACTGAAGCTTTCTTT.

The CDR3 reads CASTGEQVSGNTIYF. Written as DNA, the CDR3 is TGTGCCAGCACAGGGGAACAGGTCTCTGGAAACACCATATATTTT. This chain connects TRBV5-5 to TRBJ1-3, with TRBD1 as a possible D gene (6 bases). Deletions cut 6 bases from V and 0 bases from J, with 13 bases between. CDR1 is SGHKS, CDR2 YYEKEE, per germline (reference sequence). CDR3 length: 15 amino acids.

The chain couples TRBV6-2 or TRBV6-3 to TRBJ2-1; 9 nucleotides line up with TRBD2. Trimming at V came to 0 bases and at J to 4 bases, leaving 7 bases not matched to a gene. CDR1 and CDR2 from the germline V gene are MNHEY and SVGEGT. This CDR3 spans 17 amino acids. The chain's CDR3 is CASSYSRGSGGYNEQFF. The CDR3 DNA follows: TGTGCCAGCAGTTACTCGAGGGGTAGCGGGGGATACAATGAGCAGTTCTTC.

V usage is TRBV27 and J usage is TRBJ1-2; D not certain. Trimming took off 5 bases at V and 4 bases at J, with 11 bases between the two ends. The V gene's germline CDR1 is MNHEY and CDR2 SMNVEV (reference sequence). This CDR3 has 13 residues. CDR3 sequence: CASSADPGYGYTF. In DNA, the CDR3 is TGTGCCAGCAGTGCCGACCCTGGCTATGGCTACACCTTC.

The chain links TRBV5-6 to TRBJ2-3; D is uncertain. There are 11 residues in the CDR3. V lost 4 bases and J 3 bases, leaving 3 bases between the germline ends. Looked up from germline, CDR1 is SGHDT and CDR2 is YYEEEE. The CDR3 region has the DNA TGTGCCAGCAGCCGTACAGATACGCAGTATTTT. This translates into CASSRTDTQYF.

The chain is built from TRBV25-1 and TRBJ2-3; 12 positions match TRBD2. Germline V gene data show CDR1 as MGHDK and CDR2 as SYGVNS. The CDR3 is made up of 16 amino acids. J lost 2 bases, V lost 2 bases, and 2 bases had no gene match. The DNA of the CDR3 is TGTGCCAGCAGTGAACTAGCGGGGGGGCTCACAGATACGCAGTATTTT. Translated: CASSELAGGLTDTQYF. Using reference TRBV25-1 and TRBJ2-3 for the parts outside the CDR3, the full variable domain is EADIYQTPRYLVIGTGKKITLECSQTMGHDKMYWYQQDPGMELHLIHYSYGVNSTEKGDLSSESTVSRIRTEHFPLTLESARPSHTSQYLCASSELAGGLTDTQYFGPGTRLTVL.

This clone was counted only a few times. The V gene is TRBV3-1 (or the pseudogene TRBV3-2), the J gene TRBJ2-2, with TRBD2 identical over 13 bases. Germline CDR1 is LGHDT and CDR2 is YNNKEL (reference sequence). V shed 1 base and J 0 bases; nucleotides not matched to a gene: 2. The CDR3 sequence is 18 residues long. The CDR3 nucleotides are TGTGCCAGCAGCCAAGGACTAGCGGGGGGACCGAACACCGGGGAGCTGTTTTTT. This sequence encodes CASSQGLAGGPNTGELFF.